The clone carrying this T cell receptor (beta chain) has more than one count but fewer than ten. This sample stems from a study of beta chain features in type 1 diabetes. The sequenced template was cDNA made from the entire isolated RNA. TCRdb's table, derived via immunoSEQ multiplex PCR, lists solely in-frame clones and lacks some. The sample lists 35,000 to 50,000 clones; roughly 50% were seen once. V lost 6 bases to trimming and J lost 0 bases, with 15 bases between them. CDR3 length: 16 residues. From germline, CDR1 is SNHLY and CDR2 FYNNEI. This rearrangement joins TRBV2 to TRBJ2-1; possibly TRBD1 for D (5 bases). The material sequenced was stem cell memory CD4+ T cells from blood. This TCR was recovered from a young woman in good health. This CDR3 is CASSPHGRDSYNEQFF. As DNA, the CDR3 is TGTGCCAGCAGCCCACACGGCAGGGACTCCTACAATGAGCAGTTCTTC.